One and the same sample provided the 4 T cell receptor beta chains below, sequenced in a study of tumor-infiltrating lymphocytes in localized non-small cell lung cancer. Libraries were prepared by immunoSEQ multiplex PCR; TCRdb keeps only in-frame clonotypes and omits some of them. The sample lists some 13,000 clones, 68% occurring once. Sequenced: uninvolved lung tissue not adjacent to the tumor. The receptors shown here come from a human donor with non-small cell lung cancer.

This rearrangement joins TRBV19 to TRBJ1-2; D not certain. The CDR3 spans 13 residues. With 3 bases removed from V and 2 bases from J, the gap between germline ends came to 7 bases. Germline assignment: CDR1 LNHDA and CDR2 SQIVND (reference sequence). The CDR3 loop reads CASSMVVNYGYTF. The CDR3 coding sequence is TGTGCCAGTAGTATGGTGGTGAACTATGGCTACACCTTC.

The V gene is TRBV28, the J gene TRBJ2-6; 9 nucleotides align to TRBD1. The junction had 5 bases not matched to a gene; V was cut back by 5 bases and J by 0 bases. Germline assignment: CDR1 MDHEN and CDR2 SYDVKM. The CDR3 covers 17 residues. CDR3 bases: TGTGCCAGCAGTCCGGGACAGGGTTTCTCTGGGGCCAACGTCCTGACTTTC. Translating it yields CASSPGQGFSGANVLTF. Full variable domain (remainder filled in from reference TRBV28 and TRBJ2-6): DVKVTQSSRYLVKRTGEKVFLECVQDMDHENMFWYRQDPGLGLRLIYFSYDVKMKEKGDIPEGYSVSREKKERFSLILESASTNQTSMYLCASSPGQGFSGANVLTFGAGSRLTVL.

This clone has only a few counts. The chain recombines TRBV13 with TRBJ1-1; 7 bases match TRBD1. V lost 0 bases and J lost 5; bases outside the gene matches: 3. The CDR3 runs to 14 residues. CDR1 and CDR2 (germline): PRHDT, FYEKMQ (reference sequence). Here the CDR3 reads CASSLGQGVTEAFF. The CDR3, as DNA: TGTGCCAGCAGCTTAGGGCAGGGGGTGACTGAAGCTTTCTTT.

The table lists this clone with a few counts. V usage is TRBV5-1 and J usage is TRBJ2-5; D ambiguous. This CDR3 region has 15 residues. V lost 0 bases, J lost 1 base, and 10 bases lay in between. The germline V gene encodes CDR1 SGHRS and CDR2 YFSETQ. The CDR3 DNA is TGCGCCAGCAGCTTGGCTCGGTCTTTCCAAGAGACCCAGTACTTC. This translates into CASSLARSFQETQYF.